The 23 T cell receptor beta chains listed next were all sequenced from one sample in a study of T cell responses to AZD1222 COVID-19 vaccine. Sequencing was performed with immunoSEQ multiplex PCR; in TCRdb, only in-frame clones are kept and a portion is missing. The sample holds around 110,000 clones, approximately 93% seen once. Sequencing used peripheral blood, obtained on day 0 of AZD1222 vaccination. These receptors all stem from an adult in good health.

This clone was seen only once. The V call is TRBV12-3 or TRBV12-4, the J call TRBJ2-3; unclear D gene. This CDR3 comprises 13 residues. V dropped 7 bases and J dropped 6 bases, with 14 bases sitting between them. The CDR3 region is CASTTIPPDTQYF. DNA of the CDR3: TGTGCCAGCACCACTATACCGCCGGATACGCAGTATTTT.

The sample holds one count of this clone. The chain combines TRBV7-9 with TRBJ2-7; 10 nucleotides agree with TRBD1. After removal of 5 bases from V and 3 bases from J, the junction contained 4 bases not matched to a gene. Germline-derived CDR1 and CDR2 are SEHNR and FQNEAQ (reference sequence). This CDR3 spans 14 amino acids. Written as DNA, the CDR3 is TGTGCCAGCAGCCCCTGGACAGGGGGCTACGAGCAGTACTTC. The encoded protein is CASSPWTGGYEQYF.

The chain uses TRBV19 and TRBJ1-2, with 7 bases lining up with TRBD1. Germline V gene data show CDR1 as LNHDA and CDR2 as SQIVND (reference sequence). The CDR3 loop spans 12 amino acids. With V trimmed by 5 bases and J by 6 bases, 3 bases remained unmatched. CDR3 region: CASSDRENGYTF. The DNA for the CDR3 is TGTGCCAGTAGTGACAGGGAGAATGGCTACACCTTC.

This clone was seen a single time. The rearrangement joins TRBV3-1 (or the pseudogene TRBV3-2) to TRBJ1-1; D ambiguous. The germline V gene encodes CDR1 LGHDT and CDR2 YNNKEL (reference sequence). CDR3 length: 13 residues. Trimming removed 5 bases from V and 0 bases from J, with 7 bases in between. The CDR3 loop reads CASSETLNTEAFF. The DNA for the CDR3 is TGTGCCAGCAGCGAAACCTTGAACACTGAAGCTTTCTTT.

This clone was counted between two and nine times. V usage is TRBV18 and J usage is TRBJ1-1; D uncertain. The V gene's germline CDR1 is KGHSH and CDR2 LQKENI. V was clipped by 0 bases and J by 0 bases, with 8 bases between them. The CDR3 loop spans 15 amino acids. Here the CDR3 reads CASSPPSGMNTEAFF. The DNA of the CDR3 is TGTGCCAGCTCACCACCGTCGGGGATGAACACTGAAGCTTTCTTT.

The rearrangement links TRBV18 to TRBJ2-7; TRBD1 is a possible D gene (5 bases). The CDR3 totals 15 residues. V was trimmed by 5 bases and J by 0 bases, leaving 14 bases between them. CDR1 KGHSH and CDR2 LQKENI come from the germline V gene. The CDR3 DNA follows: TGTGCCAGCTCATCGCCGACAGACATCTCCTACGAGCAGTACTTC. The encoded protein is CASSSPTDISYEQYF. Looking up the rest from reference TRBV18 and TRBJ2-7 gives the full variable domain: NAGVMQNPRHLVRRRGQEARLRCSPMKGHSHVYWYRQLPEEGLKFMVYLQKENIIDESGMPKERFSAEFPKEGPSILRIQQVVRGDSAAYFCASSSPTDISYEQYFGPGTRLTVT.

This clone was seen only once. The genes are TRBV28 and TRBJ1-5; D gene uncertain. The CDR3 is 16 amino acids. Trimming cost V 6 bases and J 1 base, with 16 bases left between them. Germline CDR1 and CDR2: MDHEN and SYDVKM. In nucleotides, the CDR3 is TGTGCCAGCAGGGGAACGGACCGACGAAGCAATCAGCCCCAGCATTTT. Translation gives CASRGTDRRSNQPQHF.

This chain joins TRBV10-1 and TRBJ2-1; TRBD2 matches 7 bases. The CDR3 has 14 residues. Germline CDR1 WNHNN, CDR2 SYGVQD (reference sequence). V lost 6 bases to trimming and J lost 5 bases; unmatched junction nucleotides: 7. The CDR3 DNA is TGCGCCAGCAGGGCCGGGACTACCGACAATGAGCAGTTCTTC. This sequence encodes CASRAGTTDNEQFF.

The gene calls are TRBV3-1 (or the pseudogene TRBV3-2) and TRBJ1-1; D gene ambiguous. V lost 8 bases and J 1 base, leaving 20 bases between the germline ends. CDR3 length: 16 residues. Germline CDR1 and CDR2: LGHDT and YNNKEL (reference sequence). The CDR3 sequence is CASGGDRDSQNTEAFF. The CDR3 DNA follows: TGTGCCAGCGGTGGAGATCGGGATTCTCAGAACACTGAAGCTTTCTTT.

The J gene is TRBJ2-2, the V gene TRBV13, with a weak D call TRBD2 (6 bases). The CDR3 is 14 residues long. Germline V gene sequence: CDR1 PRHDT, CDR2 FYEKMQ (reference sequence). With 3 bases removed from V and 6 bases from J, the gap between germline ends came to 11 bases. The CDR3 loop is CASSLARDSGELFF. The CDR3 bases are TGTGCCAGCAGCTTGGCGCGGGACTCCGGGGAGCTGTTTTTT.

This chain joins TRBV19 and TRBJ1-1, with TRBD1 identical over 8 bases. The CDR3 loop spans 14 amino acids. V shed 4 bases and J 4 bases; nucleotides not matched to a gene: 5. The germline V gene has CDR1 LNHDA and CDR2 SQIVND (reference sequence). CDR3 sequence: CASSRDRGITEAFF. The CDR3 DNA sequence: TGTGCCAGTAGTAGAGACAGGGGTATCACTGAAGCTTTCTTT.

V and J are TRBV5-6 and TRBJ1-5; no clear D. This CDR3 comprises 13 residues. The V and J ends lost 1 base and 8 bases respectively, with 10 bases between them. Per the germline V gene, CDR1 is SGHDT and CDR2 is YYEEEE. The DNA for the CDR3 is TGTGCCAGCAGCTTGAGCTATTCTGAGCCCCAGCATTTT. Amino acids: CASSLSYSEPQHF.

The chain joins TRBV6-5 to TRBJ2-7; D might be TRBD1 (5 bases). V was cut by 6 bases and J by 9 bases, with 21 bases left in between. Germline V CDR1 and CDR2: MNHEY, SVGAGI. The CDR3 sequence is 14 residues long. The CDR3 spells CASRRKSIEGVQYF. The DNA for the CDR3 is TGTGCCAGCAGGAGGAAGAGTATTGAAGGGGTGCAGTACTTC.

This chain uses TRBV4-2 with TRBJ2-1; unclear D gene. The CDR3 extends over 15 amino acids. The V end was cut by 6 bases, the J end by 5 bases, with 17 bases between. Germline V CDR1 and CDR2: LGHNA, YNFKEQ. The CDR3 DNA sequence: TGTGCCAGCAGTCCCACCTCCCGAGGTGACAATGAGCAGTTCTTC. Its translation: CASSPTSRGDNEQFF.

The V and J genes are TRBV15 and TRBJ2-5; D not certain. Germline V CDR1 and CDR2: LNHNV, YYDKDF (reference sequence). This CDR3 has 14 amino acids. V lost 1 base and J 5 bases, leaving 11 bases between the germline ends. As DNA, the CDR3 is TGTGCCACCAGCAGAGTTACGGAGCCGGAGACCCAGTACTTC. Translation gives CATSRVTEPETQYF.

CDR3 region: CASSDSPGPPYEQYF. The CDR3 region has the DNA TGTGCCAGCAGTGACTCTCCCGGGCCCCCCTACGAGCAGTACTTC. The chain is built from TRBV6-4 and TRBJ2-7; D ambiguous. The V gene's germline CDR1 is MRHNA and CDR2 SNTAGT. The CDR3 contains 15 residues. Trimming removed 0 bases from V and 2 bases from J, with 11 bases in between.

The V call is TRBV19, the J call TRBJ2-4; weak D call: TRBD2 (5 bases). The CDR3 covers 13 residues. V gave up 5 bases and J gave up 5 bases, with 10 bases separating them. Germline V gene data show CDR1 as LNHDA and CDR2 as SQIVND (reference sequence). The CDR3 is CASSPGLENIQYF. In DNA form, the CDR3 reads TGTGCCAGTAGTCCCGGACTTGAAAACATTCAGTACTTC.

V gene TRBV10-3 combines with J gene TRBJ1-6; D might be TRBD1 (5 bases). With 2 bases removed from V and 14 bases from J, the gap between germline ends came to 10 bases. Per germline, CDR1 ENHRY and CDR2 SYGVKD. The CDR3 extends over 12 amino acids. CDR3 sequence (DNA): TGTGCCATCAGTGAGGTTCAGGGCACCCTCCACTTT. This encodes CAISEVQGTLHF.

This rearrangement joins TRBV5-8 to TRBJ2-7; a possible D gene is TRBD2 (5 bases). The germline V and J ends were trimmed by 4 bases and 6 bases, with 17 bases remaining between them. CDR3 size: 14 residues. Germline V gene sequence: CDR1 SGHTS, CDR2 YDEGEE. DNA for the CDR3: TGTGCCAGCAGCCCCTCTGAGGGTTGGGGCGAGCAGTACTTC. This encodes CASSPSEGWGEQYF.

This chain uses TRBV7-9 with TRBJ1-3; D not resolved. The CDR3 runs 16 residues. CDR1 and CDR2 from the germline V gene are SEHNR and FQNEAQ (reference sequence). Trimming took off 1 base at V and 0 bases at J, with 10 bases between the two ends. CDR3 protein: CASSLGGAFSGNTIYF. CDR3 in DNA: TGTGCCAGCAGCTTAGGAGGCGCATTCTCTGGAAACACCATATATTTT.

The chain employs TRBV6-5 and TRBJ1-4; D gene ambiguous. CDR1 MNHEY and CDR2 SVGAGI come from the germline V gene. V lost 2 bases and J lost 0, with 7 bases in between. The CDR3 is 15 residues long. In nucleotides, the CDR3 is TGTGCCAGCAGTTACGGCAGCGCAACTAATGAAAAACTGTTTTTT. Its protein product is CASSYGSATNEKLFF.

This chain links TRBV24-1 with TRBJ1-2; 9 nucleotides align to TRBD1. CDR3 length: 14 amino acids. From germline, CDR1 is KGHDR and CDR2 SFDVKD. J lost 8 bases, V lost 10 bases, and 13 bases had no gene match. CDR3 bases: TGTGCCACGGCGGGACAGGGACCCCCCGGGGGCTACACCTTC. Translation: CATAGQGPPGGYTF.

The chain employs TRBV7-8 and TRBJ2-7; D is ambiguous. V lost 1 base and J lost 0, with 10 bases in between. From germline, CDR1 is SGHVS and CDR2 FQNEAQ. This CDR3 contains 15 residues. For the CDR3, the DNA is TGTGCCAGCAGCTTAGATTGGGGTGGCTCCTACGAGCAGTACTTC. Translating gives CASSLDWGGSYEQYF.